This T cell receptor beta chain came from a study of blood T cell repertoires in COVID-19. Per the study methods: Reference gene primer amplification gave nucleated cell count estimates. Generated by immunoSEQ multiplex PCR, the TCRdb table keeps only in-frame clones and is missing some. The DNA was the basis for D and trimming; V, J and clone size are from that table. The sample consists of tens of thousands of clones, 83% of them appearing once. Unmatched junction bases numbered 15, after V lost 7 bases and J lost 7 bases. The CDR3 has 16 residues. From germline, CDR1 is MGHRA and CDR2 YSYEKL. In Seattle, patients joined the study during active infection and were tracked longitudinally.

V and J are TRBV4-1 and TRBJ2-2; 7 nucleotides match TRBD1. The TCR comes from a man aged 25-45 years with COVID-19, enrolled during active disease. The material sequenced was peripheral blood. In nucleotides, the CDR3 is TGCGCCAGCAAGAGGCGAGGGGGCACCTCGGACGGGGAGCTGTTTTTT. It specifies CASKRRGGTSDGELFF.